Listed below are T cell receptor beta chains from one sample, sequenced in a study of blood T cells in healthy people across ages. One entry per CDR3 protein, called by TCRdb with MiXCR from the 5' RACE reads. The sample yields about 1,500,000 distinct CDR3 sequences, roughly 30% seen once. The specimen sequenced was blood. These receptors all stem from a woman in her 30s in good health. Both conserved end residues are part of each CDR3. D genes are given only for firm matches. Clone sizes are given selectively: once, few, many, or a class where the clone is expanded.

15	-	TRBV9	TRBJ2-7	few	TGTGCCAGCAGCGTCGAGAAATCCGGCCGCTACGAGCAGTACTTC	CASSVEKSGRYEQYF
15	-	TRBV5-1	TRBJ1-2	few	TGCGCCAGCAGCTTGGGAGAAAAATCTAACTATGGCTACACCTTC	CASSLGEKSNYGYTF
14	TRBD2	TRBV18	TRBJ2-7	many	TGTGCCAGCTCACCACGCGGGGGGCAGTACGAGCAGTACTTC	CASSPRGGQYEQYF
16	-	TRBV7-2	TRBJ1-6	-	TGTGCCAGCAGCTTACGGATCCCCCGTGTGGATTCACCCCTCCACTTT	CASSLRIPRVDSPLHF
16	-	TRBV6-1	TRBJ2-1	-	TGTGCCAGCAGTGAAGCGCTTCCGGGAACGAACAATGAGCAGTTCTTC	CASSEALPGTNNEQFF
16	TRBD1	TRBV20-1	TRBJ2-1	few	TGCAGTGCTCACCCTGACAGGGGGCCTTCCTACAATGAGCAGTTCTTC	CSAHPDRGPSYNEQFF
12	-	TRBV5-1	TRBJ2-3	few	TGCGCCAGCAAGGACCCACCTTATACGCAGTATTTT	CASKDPPYTQYF
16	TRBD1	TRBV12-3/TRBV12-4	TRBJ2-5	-	TGTGCCAGCAGAGACAGACAGGGGGCGTCGAGGGAGACCCAGTACTTC	CASRDRQGASRETQYF
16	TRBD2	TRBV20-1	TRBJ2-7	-	TGCAGTGCTAGAGATCCGCGGGAGAGCTCCTACAATGAGCAGTACTTC	CSARDPRESSYNEQYF
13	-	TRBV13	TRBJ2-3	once	TGTGCCGCGGGTAGAACTAGCACAGATACGCAGTATTTT	CAAGRTSTDTQYF
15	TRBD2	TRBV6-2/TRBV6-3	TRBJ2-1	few	TGTGCCAGCATGAATTGGGAGGGTGGCTACAATGAGCAGTTCTTC	CASMNWEGGYNEQFF
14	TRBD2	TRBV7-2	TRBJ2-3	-	TGTGCCAGCAGCCCCGGGGGGGCCCGAGATACGCAGTATTTT	CASSPGGARDTQYF
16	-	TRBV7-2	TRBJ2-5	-	TGTGCCAGCAGCTTAGGCCAGCCTAGCTTACAAGAGACCCAGTACTTC	CASSLGQPSLQETQYF
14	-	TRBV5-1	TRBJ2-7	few	TGCGCCAGCAGCTTGGGCAGAATCTCCTACGAGCAGTACTTC	CASSLGRISYEQYF
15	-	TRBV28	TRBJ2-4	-	TGTGCCAGCAGTCCGACCCAGGGGCCCAGAAACATTCGGTACTTC	CASSPTQGPRNIRYF
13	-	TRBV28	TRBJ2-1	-	TGTGCCAGCAGCATGACCTCCTACAATGAGCAGTTCTTC	CASSMTSYNEQFF
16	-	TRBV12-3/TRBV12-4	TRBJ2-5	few	TGTGCCAGCAGTTTGTCCACAACCCGGCGCCAAGAGACCCAGTACTTC	CASSLSTTRRQETQYF
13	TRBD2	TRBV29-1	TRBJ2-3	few	TGCAGCGTGGGCCGGGGAGGGTCTACTACGCAGTATTTT	CSVGRGGSTTQYF
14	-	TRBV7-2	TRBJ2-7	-	TGTGCCAGCAGCTTAGGTGGGAGTATCTACGGGCAGTACTTC	CASSLGGSIYGQYF
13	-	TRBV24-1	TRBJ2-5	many	TGTGCCACCAGTGATGGTTGGGGTTCGACCCAGTACTTC	CATSDGWGSTQYF
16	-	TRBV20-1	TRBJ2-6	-	TGCAGTGCCGGGGCGGGTCTTTCAGATGGGGCCAACGTCCTGACTTTC	CSAGAGLSDGANVLTF
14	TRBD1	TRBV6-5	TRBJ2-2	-	TGTGCCACGAACAGGGGTTTTTACACCGGGGAGCTGTTTTTT	CATNRGFYTGELFF
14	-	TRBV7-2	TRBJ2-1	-	TGTGCCAGCAGCTTAGTGGCCGGGATAAATGAGCAGTTCTTC	CASSLVAGINEQFF
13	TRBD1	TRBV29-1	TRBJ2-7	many	TGCAGCGTTGGGACAGGCAGCTCCTACGAGCAGTACTTC	CSVGTGSSYEQYF
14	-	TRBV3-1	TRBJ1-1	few	TGTGCCAGCAGCCATAACTCTGGAGGGGGTGAAGCTTTCTTT	CASSHNSGGGEAFF
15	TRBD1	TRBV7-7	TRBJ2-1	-	TGTGCCAGCAGCAAAGACAGGGTAGCCAACAATGAGCAGTTCTTC	CASSKDRVANNEQFF
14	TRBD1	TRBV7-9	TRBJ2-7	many	TGTGCCAGCAGCTTATCAGGGACAGAGAACGAGCAGTACTTC	CASSLSGTENEQYF
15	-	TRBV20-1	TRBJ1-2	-	TGCAGTGCCGGATCCCAGGGACTAAGATCTATGGGCTACACCTTC	CSAGSQGLRSMGYTF
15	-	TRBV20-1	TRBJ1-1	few	TGCAGTGCTAGTGTCGCGGGTTCGGGTAACACTGAAGCTTTCTTT	CSASVAGSGNTEAFF
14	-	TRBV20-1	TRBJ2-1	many	TGCAGTGCTTGCCCCCCCGGGACCTACAATGAGCAGTTCTTC	CSACPPGTYNEQFF
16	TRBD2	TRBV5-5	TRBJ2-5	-	TGTGCCAGCAGCAGCCAGGGACTAGCGGGCGGAGGGACCCAGTACTTC	CASSSQGLAGGGTQYF
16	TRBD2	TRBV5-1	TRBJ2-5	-	TGCGCCAGCAGCCTTCGGGAGGGGGGGTTGTCGGAGACCCAGTACTTC	CASSLREGGLSETQYF
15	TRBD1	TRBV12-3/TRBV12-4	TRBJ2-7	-	TGTGCCAGCAGTCGCCCGGGACAGCGAGGCCACGAGCAGTACTTC	CASSRPGQRGHEQYF
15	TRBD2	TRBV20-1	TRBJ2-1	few	TGCAGTGCTAGAGACCCCGGGGGGAGCGGTAATGAGCAGTTCTTC	CSARDPGGSGNEQFF
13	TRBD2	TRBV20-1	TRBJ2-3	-	TGCAGTGCTAGAGATCGACTAGCGGGAGTGCAGTATTTT	CSARDRLAGVQYF
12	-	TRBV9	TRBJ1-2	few	TGTGCCAGCAGCGTTATAGGTGATGGCTACACCTTC	CASSVIGDGYTF
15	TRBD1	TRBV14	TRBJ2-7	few	TGTACCAGCAGCCAAGCCGGGACAGGGCGATACGAGCAGTACTTC	CTSSQAGTGRYEQYF
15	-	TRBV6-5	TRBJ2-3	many	TGTGCCAGCAGCATCCGCGAGGGCAGGGAAGATACGCAGTATTTT	CASSIREGREDTQYF
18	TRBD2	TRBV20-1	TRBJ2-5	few	TGCAGTGCCTCACAACAAGCGGGAGGTCGCTTCCAACAAGAGACCCAGTACTTC	CSASQQAGGRFQQETQYF
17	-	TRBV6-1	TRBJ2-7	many	TGTGCCAGCAGTGTAGTGCTGATCCACCATGAATCCTACGAGCAGTACTTC	CASSVVLIHHESYEQYF
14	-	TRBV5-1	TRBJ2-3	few	TGCGCCAGTCAAGCTTGGGACCCCTCAGATACGCAGTATTTT	CASQAWDPSDTQYF
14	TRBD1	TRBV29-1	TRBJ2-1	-	TGCAGCGTGCAGACAGGGACCTCCTACAATGAGCAGTTCTTC	CSVQTGTSYNEQFF
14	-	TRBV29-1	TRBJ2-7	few	TGCAGCGTTGTTAGCATCAGGTCTACCGATGAGCAGTACTTC	CSVVSIRSTDEQYF
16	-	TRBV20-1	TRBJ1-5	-	TGCAGTGCTAGAGACCTGGACGGGGGATTTGCTCAGCCCCAGCATTTT	CSARDLDGGFAQPQHF
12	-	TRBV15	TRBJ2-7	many	TGTGCCACCAGCAGAACCAGCGTCGAGCAGTACTTC	CATSRTSVEQYF
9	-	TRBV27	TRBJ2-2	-	TGTGCCACCGGCGGGGAGCTGTTTTTT	CATGGELFF